This T cell receptor (beta chain) is from a study of beta chain features in type 1 diabetes. For the study at large: The patient and healthy donor groups were comparable for age, gender and cell yields.

TCRB transcripts that were expressed got sequenced, as all of the isolated RNA had been reverse transcribed. Approximately 3.7 million reads per sample on average were obtained from naive, central memory and regulatory T cell samples. Sequencing was performed with immunoSEQ multiplex PCR; in TCRdb, only in-frame clones are kept and a portion is missing. This table has approximately 600,000 clones, roughly 12% appearing once. The study's findings and limits: Researchers report that Type 1 diabetes patients had moderately but significantly shorter TCRB CDR3s across all four CD4+ subsets. cDNA sequencing could over-represent cells with high TCR expression. Reduced insertions and increased deletions marked VDJ junctions in type 1 diabetes patients.

Germline V gene data show CDR1 as MNHNS and CDR2 as SASEGT. Trimming stripped 4 bases from V and 0 bases from J, with 13 bases between. The CDR3 is made up of 16 amino acids. This clone has a handful of counts. Its target is unknown. The TCR comes from a man aged 25 to 45 with type 1 diabetes. J is TRBJ1-3 and V is TRBV6-1; D gene ambiguous. Sequenced sample: naive CD4+ T cells from blood. The CDR3 loop is CASSVAMATSGNTIYF. In DNA form, the CDR3 reads TGTGCCAGCAGTGTAGCCATGGCCACCTCTGGAAACACCATATATTTT.